This T cell receptor (beta chain) was recorded in a study of blood T cell repertoires in COVID-19 (dated by TCRdb to the early 2020s). Concerning the study at large: Samples from collaborators originated in the United States, Italy and Spain and spanned both the acute and convalescent phases of COVID-19. The material from the prospective study consisted of cDNA or gDNA derived from T cells, B-cell-depleted T cells, or PBMCs. The dataset comprised deeply sampled blood TCRbeta repertoires from subjects exposed to, actively infected with, or recovered from COVID-19. The repertoires were released in a freely available public database meant as a resource for research on the immune response to SARS-CoV-2. The samples were drawn from the first 160 participants of the ongoing ImmuneRACE study and from over 950 subjects provided by 6 global collaborators. A de-identified subject ID, COVID-19 status, age in years and sex were almost always included in the sample metadata. HLA class I and class II types, where available, came from metadata supplied by the sample provider rather than from assay-based typing. What the authors observed across the whole study: Clinical and demographic metadata were provided uncurated, with the amount varying by source and participant.

Whole blood was collected in K2EDTA tubes by collaborating institutions according to the institutions' own protocols. For TCRbeta analysis, collaborators shipped samples in one of three forms: frozen whole blood, isolated PBMCs, or DNA extracted from either of those sample types. TCRbeta CDR3 regions were amplified from genomic DNA by means of the immunoSEQ Assay, a bias-controlled multiplex PCR. The paper's data handling went like this. Within the assay, amplification of reference gene primers was used to estimate how many nucleated cells each sample contained. To quantify the absolute abundance of each unique TCRbeta CDR3 rearrangement, sequence reads were collapsed and filtered. Productive Simpson clonality was computed per sample as the square root of Simpson's diversity index over productive rearrangements. TCRdb obtained this table from immuneACCESS and retained in-frame rearrangements with V and J assigned. These tables miss some clones; where compared with another copy, unresolved V genes account for less than half of the shortfall, and the remainder is unexplained. D and trimming were read from the DNA, whereas the V and J calls and clone size are those reported in that table. Across this sample there are about 490,000 clones, with 70% to 90% seen only once. The top ten hold approximately 3.4% of the sample.

This clone was recorded only once. Its antigen is not yet known. Base qualities are missing; no much larger clone stands one base away. Its CDR3 holds 13 amino acids, cysteine through phenylalanine. The CDR3 DNA has 39 bases and is translated from base 1. Trimming costs V 8 bases and J 4 bases, and their ends lie 12 bases apart. In the germline V gene, CDR1 corresponds to MNHEY and CDR2 to SVGAGI. The TCR comes from a human donor in a cohort sampled during active COVID-19. The rearranged chain carries TRBV6-5 and TRBJ1-5, with the D segment identity uncertain. Sequencing was carried out using peripheral blood. The CDR3 has the sequence CASVLNQNQPQHF. The nucleotides are TGTGCCAGCGTGTTGAACCAGAATCAGCCCCAGCATTTT.